These T cell receptor beta chains were read from a single sample in a study of blood T cell repertoires in COVID-19. Using immunoSEQ multiplex PCR, the repertoire was profiled, and TCRdb retains in-frame clones only, with some absent. The sample carries around 100,000 clones, around 84% recorded once. Sequences were obtained from peripheral blood. These receptors all come from a middle-aged man with acute or convalescent COVID-19. Each CDR3 is given with its conserved first and last residue. A D gene is named only where the DNA matches it firmly. Some rows have no size entry. The others give once, few or many, or a class for an expanded clone.

>TRBV15|TRBJ1-4|TRBD1|once
TGTGCCACCAGCAGAGGGGGACAGGGGGGCCTATTTGAAAAACTGTTTTTT
CATSRGGQGGLFEKLFF
>TRBV2|TRBJ1-2|TRBD1|-
TGTGCCAGCAGCGCAGACAGGGAGAGGGGCTACACCTTC
CASSADRERGYTF
>TRBV10-3|TRBJ2-1|TRBD1|-
TGTGCCATCAGTGAGGGCGGGACAGGGGGCAATGAGCAGTTCTTC
CAISEGGTGGNEQFF
>TRBV20-1|TRBJ2-3|-|-
TGCAGTGCTCTAAACACAGATACGCAGTATTTT
CSALNTDTQYF
>TRBV7-9|TRBJ2-3|TRBD2|once
TGTGCCAGCAGCCCGGGAGCGGGGGGCCCAGATACGCAGTATTTT
CASSPGAGGPDTQYF
>TRBV9|TRBJ1-3|-|-
TGTGCCAGCAGCGTAGCCGTCGGGTCTCTGGGAAACACCATATATTTT
CASSVAVGSLGNTIYF
>TRBV9|TRBJ2-3|-|-
TGTGCCAGCAGCACCGGACATATTTACTCAGATACGCAGTATTTT
CASSTGHIYSDTQYF
>TRBV25-1|TRBJ1-4|-|-
TGTGCCAGCAGTGAAGACGTCGGGAAGGTAGCCGAAAAACTGTTTTTT
CASSEDVGKVAEKLFF
>TRBV30|TRBJ1-1|-|-
TGTGCCTGGAGTGTTCCCGAGTGGAGGACTGAAGCTTTCTTT
CAWSVPEWRTEAFF
>TRBV10-3|TRBJ2-7|-|-
TGTGCCATCAGAATACTACATGGTAGGTACGAGCAGTACTTC
CAIRILHGRYEQYF
>TRBV20-1|TRBJ2-5|-|-
TGCAGTGCAGCGCGCCTGGAGGGCCAGTACTTC
CSAARLEGQYF
>TRBV18|TRBJ1-6|TRBD1|many
TGTGCCAGCTCACCGGACAGGGTGGGGAATTCACCCCTCCACTTT
CASSPDRVGNSPLHF
>TRBV24-1|TRBJ2-1|-|-
TGTGCCACCGGAAACAGGGCGGGCTCCTACAATGAGCAGTTCTTC
CATGNRAGSYNEQFF
>TRBV2|TRBJ2-7|-|once
TGTACCAGCAGTGAATACTACGAGCAGTACTTC
CTSSEYYEQYF
>TRBV5-1|TRBJ2-7|TRBD1|-
TGCGCCAGCAGCGGGGACAGTACCTCCTACGAGCAGTACTTC
CASSGDSTSYEQYF
>TRBV6-5|TRBJ2-2|TRBD2|-
TGTGCCAGCAGGCCAGCGGGGGATACCGGGGAGCTGTTTTTT
CASRPAGDTGELFF
>TRBV5-1|TRBJ1-6|TRBD1|-
TGCGCCAGCAGCTTGGCCCTCGGGACAGGGGATTTCCCAAATTCACCCCTCCACTTT
CASSLALGTGDFPNSPLHF
>TRBV30|TRBJ1-1|-|-
TGTGCCTCAGTTGAAACAGGGATCCCTGAAGCTTTCTTT
CASVETGIPEAFF
>TRBV27|TRBJ2-1|-|once
TGTGCCAGCAGTTTGATCGGGTTTGAGCAGTTCTTC
CASSLIGFEQFF
>TRBV7-9|TRBJ2-1|-|-
TGTGCCAGCAGCTTAGGCGTAGTGAACTACAATGAGCAGTTCTTC
CASSLGVVNYNEQFF
>TRBV28|TRBJ1-2|-|-
TGTGCCAGCAGTTTATACAGAGGGACTATCGGCTACACCTTC
CASSLYRGTIGYTF
>TRBV12-3/TRBV12-4|TRBJ1-2|-|few
TGTGCCAGCACCTTAGGGGAGGTAGCTGGCTACACCTTC
CASTLGEVAGYTF
>TRBV4-3|TRBJ2-1|TRBD1|-
TGCGCCAGCAGCCAATACAGGGGGATCCCCTACAATGAGCAGTTCTTC
CASSQYRGIPYNEQFF
>TRBV10-1|TRBJ1-6|-|-
TGCGCCAGCATCATCCTCCCGAGCTCCTATAATTCACCCCTCCACTTT
CASIILPSSYNSPLHF
>TRBV6-5|TRBJ2-7|TRBD1|-
TGTGCCAGCAGGGGGGACAGATTCCTATACGAGCAGTACTTC
CASRGDRFLYEQYF
>TRBV29-1|TRBJ2-3|-|-
TGCAGCGTCGGGAGTTCAGATACGCAGTATTTT
CSVGSSDTQYF
>TRBV11-2|TRBJ2-1|TRBD2|-
TGTGCCAGCAGCCCTCCCTTGTGGGGGGGTGGCGATGAGCAGTTCTTC
CASSPPLWGGGDEQFF
>TRBV6-1|TRBJ1-4|-|-
TGTGCCAGCAGTGACCCCCGGGAGACTAATGAAAAACTGTTTTTT
CASSDPRETNEKLFF
>TRBV12-3/TRBV12-4|TRBJ2-7|TRBD2|-
TGTGCCAGCAGCCTGACTAGCGGCGAGCAGTACTTC
CASSLTSGEQYF
>TRBV10-1|TRBJ2-1|-|-
TGCGCCAGCTGTAGCGGAGGGGGGGGCTCCTACAATGAGCAGTTCTTC
CASCSGGGGSYNEQFF
>TRBV9|TRBJ1-3|-|-
TGTGCCAGCAGCGTCCCGGGGAGTGGAAACACCATATATTTT
CASSVPGSGNTIYF
>TRBV30|TRBJ1-2|-|-
TGTGCCTGGAGTACTTACCGTCGACAGGCTCTCTATGGCTACACCTTC
CAWSTYRRQALYGYTF
>TRBV13|TRBJ2-3|TRBD2|-
TGTGCCAGCAGCCTAAAAACCGGGACTAGCGGCACAGATACGCAGTATTTT
CASSLKTGTSGTDTQYF
>TRBV2|TRBJ2-3|-|-
TGTGCCAGCAGGAAACGGACCGGGGGAGCGGATACGCAGTATTTT
CASRKRTGGADTQYF
>TRBV5-1|TRBJ2-7|TRBD1|-
TGCGCCAGCAGCCTGGACAGGGGGCACGACGAGCAGTACTTC
CASSLDRGHDEQYF
>TRBV4-1|TRBJ1-5|TRBD1|few
TGCGCCAGCAGCCCCCAGACAGGGGGCAATCAGCCCCAGCATTTT
CASSPQTGGNQPQHF
>TRBV6-4|TRBJ2-3|TRBD2|-
TGTGCCAGCAACCAGACTAGCGGGGGTTCTAGCACAGATACGCAGTATTTT
CASNQTSGGSSTDTQYF